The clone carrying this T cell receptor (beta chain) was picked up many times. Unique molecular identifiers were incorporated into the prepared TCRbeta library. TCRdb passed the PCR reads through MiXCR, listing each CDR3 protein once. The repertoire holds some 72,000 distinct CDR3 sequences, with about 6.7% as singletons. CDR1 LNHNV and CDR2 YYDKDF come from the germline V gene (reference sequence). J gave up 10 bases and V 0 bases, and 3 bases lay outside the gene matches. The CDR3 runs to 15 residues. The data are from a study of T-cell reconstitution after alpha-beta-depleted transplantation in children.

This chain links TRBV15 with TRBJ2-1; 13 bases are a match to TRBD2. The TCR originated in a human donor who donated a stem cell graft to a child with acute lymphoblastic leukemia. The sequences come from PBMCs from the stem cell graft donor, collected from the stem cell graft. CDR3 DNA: TGTGCCACCAGCAGAGACCTACTAGCGGGGGGGGAGCAGTTCTTC. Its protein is CATSRDLLAGGEQFF.